A single sample is the source of the 6 T cell receptor beta chains below, sequenced in a study of shared clonotypes between healthy human individuals. Only in-frame clones appear in the TCRdb table, and some are missing; sequencing was by immunoSEQ multiplex PCR. The sample consists of just over 2,000,000 clones, roughly 94% of them appearing once. Sequenced material: naive CD4+ T cells sorted from blood. As for subset: CD45RA+ positively selected. The origin of the receptors is a man aged 18 to 35 in good health.

This clone was seen a handful of times. The J gene is TRBJ2-7, the V gene TRBV19; 9 bases are shared with TRBD1. This CDR3 is built from 14 residues. In germline, CDR1 is LNHDA, CDR2 SQIVND (reference sequence). The trim removed 4 bases at V and 6 bases at J, leaving 7 bases unmatched. The CDR3 here is CASSRTGQGREQYF. The CDR3 DNA reads as TGTGCCAGTAGTAGAACGGGACAGGGACGCGAGCAGTACTTC.

The gene calls are TRBV4-1 and TRBJ2-2, with TRBD1 matching over 9 bases. The germline V gene has CDR1 MGHRA and CDR2 YSYEKL. This CDR3 comprises 15 residues. V gave up 3 bases and J gave up 7 bases; unmatched junction bases: 6. CDR3 sequence: CASSHGDREDGELFF. CDR3 coding DNA: TGCGCCAGCAGCCACGGGGACAGGGAGGACGGGGAGCTGTTTTTT.

V and J are TRBV6-1 and TRBJ2-2, with D possibly TRBD1 on 5 matching bases. CDR3 length equals 16 residues. V was clipped by 4 bases and J by 1 base, with 13 bases between them. Germline-derived CDR1 and CDR2 are MNHNS and SASEGT. CDR3 in DNA: TGTGCCAGCAGTGCAAGACAGAGACGGAACACCGGGGAGCTGTTTTTT. Encoded protein: CASSARQRRNTGELFF.

The genes are TRBV5-4 and TRBJ1-1; 9 nucleotides line up with TRBD1. V lost 4 bases and J lost 1; bases outside the gene matches: 5. The CDR3 consists of 15 residues. Germline CDR1 SGHNT, CDR2 YYREEE (reference sequence). CDR3 loop: CASSHGTGPNTEAFF. In nucleotides, the CDR3 is TGTGCCAGCAGCCACGGGACAGGGCCGAACACTGAAGCTTTCTTT.

The chain uses TRBV27 and TRBJ2-1, with 13 nucleotides matching TRBD2. The V and J ends lost 3 bases and 6 bases, in that order; junction bases with no gene match: 8. Germline V CDR1 and CDR2: MNHEY, SMNVEV (reference sequence). The CDR3 has 17 amino acids. Here the CDR3 reads CASSLLRTSGSGNEQFF. The CDR3 DNA sequence: TGTGCCAGCAGTTTGTTGCGGACTAGCGGGAGTGGCAATGAGCAGTTCTTC.

The chain joins TRBV10-1 to TRBJ1-1; D remains unclear. V was trimmed by 0 bases and J by 3 bases, leaving 8 bases between them. CDR3 length: 14 residues. CDR1 and CDR2 (germline): WNHNN, SYGVQD (reference sequence). In nucleotides, the CDR3 is TGCGCCAGCAGTGAGTCGCCCCTCCACACTGAAGCTTTCTTT. As protein: CASSESPLHTEAFF.